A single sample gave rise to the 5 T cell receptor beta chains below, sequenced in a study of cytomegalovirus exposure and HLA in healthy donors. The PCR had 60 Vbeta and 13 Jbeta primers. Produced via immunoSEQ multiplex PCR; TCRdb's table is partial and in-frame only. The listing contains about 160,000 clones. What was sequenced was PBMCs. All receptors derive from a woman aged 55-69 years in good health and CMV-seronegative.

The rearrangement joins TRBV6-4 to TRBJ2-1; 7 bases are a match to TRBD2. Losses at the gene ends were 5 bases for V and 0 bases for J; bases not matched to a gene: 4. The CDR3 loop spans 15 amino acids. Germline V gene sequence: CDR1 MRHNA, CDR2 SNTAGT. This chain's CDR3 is CASSRGVSSYNEQFF. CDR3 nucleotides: TGTGCCAGCAGTCGGGGGGTAAGCTCCTACAATGAGCAGTTCTTC.

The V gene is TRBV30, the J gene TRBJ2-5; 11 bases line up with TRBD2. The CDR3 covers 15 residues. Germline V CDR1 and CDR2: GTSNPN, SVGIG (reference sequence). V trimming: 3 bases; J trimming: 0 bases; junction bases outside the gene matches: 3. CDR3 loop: CAWSPGLADQETQYF. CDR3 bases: TGTGCCTGGAGCCCGGGACTAGCGGACCAAGAGACCCAGTACTTC.

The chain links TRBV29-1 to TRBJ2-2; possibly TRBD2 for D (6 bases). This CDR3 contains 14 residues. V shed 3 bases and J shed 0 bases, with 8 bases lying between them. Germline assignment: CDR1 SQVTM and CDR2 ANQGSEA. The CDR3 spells CSVERGANTGELFF. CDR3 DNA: TGCAGCGTTGAGCGGGGTGCGAACACCGGGGAGCTGTTTTTT.

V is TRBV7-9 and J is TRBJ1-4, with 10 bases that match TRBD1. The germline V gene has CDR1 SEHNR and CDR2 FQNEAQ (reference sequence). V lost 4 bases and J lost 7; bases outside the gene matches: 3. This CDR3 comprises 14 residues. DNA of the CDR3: TGTGCCAGCAGCTCGGGACAGGGGATTGAAAAACTGTTTTTT. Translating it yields CASSSGQGIEKLFF.

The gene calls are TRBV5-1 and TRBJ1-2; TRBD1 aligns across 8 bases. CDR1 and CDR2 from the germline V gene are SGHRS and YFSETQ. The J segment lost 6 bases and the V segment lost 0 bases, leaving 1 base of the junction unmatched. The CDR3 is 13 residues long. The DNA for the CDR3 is TGCGCCAGCAGCTTGGCAGGGGGCGATGGCTACACCTTC. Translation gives CASSLAGGDGYTF.